These 19 T cell receptor beta chains originate from one sample sequenced in a study of shared T cell receptors in the human thymus. The repertoire was sequenced with immunoSEQ multiplex PCR; TCRdb's copy has only in-frame clones and lacks some. The sample consists of under 700,000 clones, around 82% of them appearing once. These data were also filed under a second study, of human thymus T cells.

The sample comprised thymocytes. The receptors stem from a boy younger than two with a congenital heart defect.

The chain joins TRBV29-1 to TRBJ2-6; D is undetermined. Trimming removed 2 bases from V and 0 bases from J, with 8 bases in between. Per germline, CDR1 SQVTM and CDR2 ANQGSEA. The CDR3 has 15 residues. In DNA form, the CDR3 reads TGCAGCGTTGAAAGAGAGAACTCTGGGGCCAACGTCCTGACTTTC. Encoded protein: CSVERENSGANVLTF.

The genes are TRBV6-4 and TRBJ1-5; tentatively, D is TRBD1 (5 bases). The length of the CDR3 is 15 residues. V gave up 5 bases and J gave up 2 bases, with 13 bases separating them. The germline V gene has CDR1 MRHNA and CDR2 SNTAGT. The CDR3 nucleotides read TGTGCCAGCAGTACACAGGTATATTGCAATCAGCCCCAGCATTTT. As protein: CASSTQVYCNQPQHF.

This clone was counted a few times. The rearrangement uses TRBV7-3 and TRBJ1-4, with a tentative D call TRBD1 (6 bases). The CDR3 length is 15 residues. V lost 5 bases and J lost 4, with 14 bases in between. Germline loops: CDR1 SGHTA, CDR2 FQGTGA. This chain's CDR3 is CASSRETGLNEKLFF. The CDR3 DNA follows: TGTGCCAGCAGCAGAGAGACAGGTCTTAATGAAAAACTGTTTTTT.

The rearrangement joins TRBV4-1 to TRBJ2-3; 8 bases line up with TRBD2. Germline loops: CDR1 MGHRA, CDR2 YSYEKL. The CDR3 runs 19 residues. The ends lost 0 bases at V and 3 bases at J; junction bases unmatched: 14. Here the CDR3 DNA reads TGCGCCAGCAGCCAAGATAAGCGGGGTCTCCGCGGGAGGACAGATACGCAGTATTTT. Protein product: CASSQDKRGLRGRTDTQYF.

This clone appeared a single time. J is TRBJ1-2 and V is TRBV9, with TRBD1 matching over 8 bases. The germline CDR1 and CDR2 sequences are SGDLS and YYNGEE. With V trimmed by 9 bases and J by 0 bases, 19 bases remained unmatched. The CDR3 is 18 amino acids. The CDR3 spells CATHPLRTGGTSNYGYTF. The CDR3 coding sequence is TGTGCCACCCACCCCCTCCGAACAGGGGGGACGTCTAACTATGGCTACACCTTC.

This rearrangement joins TRBV12-5 to TRBJ1-1; TRBD1 agrees at 7 bases. The CDR3 totals 14 residues. The germline CDR1 and CDR2 sequences are LGHNT and FRNRAP. With 1 base clipped from V and 6 bases from J, the junction kept 5 bases outside the gene matches. CDR3 nucleotides: TGTGCTAGTGGTTTGGACAGGGGTCTTGCTGAAGCTTTCTTT. Encoded protein: CASGLDRGLAEAFF.

The sample holds a few counts of this clone. V and J are TRBV27 and TRBJ2-7; 12 nucleotides agree with TRBD1. Losses at the gene ends were 5 bases for V and 3 bases for J; bases not matched to a gene: 5. The germline V gene has CDR1 MNHEY and CDR2 SMNVEV (reference sequence). The CDR3 consists of 15 residues. CDR3 nucleotide sequence: TGTGCCAGCAGTCCCCGGGACAGGGGGCTCTACGAGCAGTACTTC. This gives the protein CASSPRDRGLYEQYF.

This clone was seen just once. The chain couples TRBV7-8 to TRBJ2-7, with 7 bases lining up with TRBD2. The J segment lost 7 bases and the V segment lost 0 bases, leaving 6 bases of the junction unmatched. The CDR3 has 14 residues. Germline-derived CDR1 and CDR2 are SGHVS and FQNEAQ. The CDR3 bases are TGTGCCAGCAGCTTAGCGACTAGCCCCATTGAGCAGTACTTC. Translation: CASSLATSPIEQYF. The full variable domain, with the rest looked up from reference TRBV7-8 and TRBJ2-7, is GAGVSQSPRYKVAKRGQDVALRCDPISGHVSLFWYQQALGQGPEFLTYFQNEAQLDKSGLPSDRFFAERPEGSVSTLKIQRTQQEDSAVYLCASSLATSPIEQYFGPGTRLTVT.

In this sample, this clone turned up a few times. The chain carries TRBV19 and TRBJ2-1; 10 nucleotides line up with TRBD2. The CDR3 contains 18 residues. Per germline, CDR1 LNHDA and CDR2 SQIVND (reference sequence). Trimming cost V 4 bases and J 2 bases; bases outside gene matches: 11. In DNA form, the CDR3 reads TGTGCCAGTAGTAGCCAACGGGCTAGCGGGGGACCCTACAATGAGCAGTTCTTC. Translation gives CASSSQRASGGPYNEQFF.

The V gene is TRBV27, the J gene TRBJ2-7, with 9 bases identical to TRBD1. Germline V lookup: CDR1 MNHEY, CDR2 SMNVEV (reference sequence). The CDR3 contains 13 residues. The J segment lost 6 bases and the V segment lost 2 bases, leaving 2 bases of the junction unmatched. The CDR3 region is CASSLQDRGEQYF. In nucleotides, the CDR3 is TGTGCCAGCAGTTTACAGGACAGGGGCGAGCAGTACTTC.

This clone was observed a few times. The rearrangement links TRBV15 to TRBJ2-1, with 12 positions matching TRBD2. This CDR3 contains 17 residues. Trimming at V came to 4 bases and at J to 7 bases, leaving 11 bases not matched to a gene. Germline V gene data show CDR1 as LNHNV and CDR2 as YYDKDF (reference sequence). The CDR3 protein is CATSTFPGLAGGNEQFF. CDR3 DNA: TGTGCCACCAGCACCTTCCCGGGACTAGCGGGTGGGAATGAGCAGTTCTTC.

The rearrangement uses TRBV9 and TRBJ2-1, with 13 positions matching TRBD2. V lost 0 bases and J lost 4; bases outside the gene matches: 22. Germline CDR1 reads SGDLS; CDR2 reads YYNGEE. The CDR3 runs to 23 residues. The CDR3 nucleotides read TGTGCCAGCAGCGTAGCTTTGTTAGTCCCCCGCGGGACTAGCGGGAAAAGGTACAATGAGCAGTTCTTC. Its translation: CASSVALLVPRGTSGKRYNEQFF.

This chain uses TRBV10-3 with TRBJ1-5; 7 bases are shared with TRBD1. V lost 0 bases and J lost 3; bases outside the gene matches: 8. Germline loops: CDR1 ENHRY, CDR2 SYGVKD. The CDR3 loop spans 17 amino acids. CDR3 nucleotides: TGTGCCATCAGTGAGTCCCCGAAGGGGGCGAACAATCAGCCCCAGCATTTT. It codes for CAISESPKGANNQPQHF.

The chain joins TRBV5-6 to TRBJ2-7; the match to TRBD2 covers 10 bases. CDR3 size: 15 residues. CDR1 is SGHDT and CDR2 is YYEEEE in the germline V gene. V was clipped by 5 bases and J by 6 bases; unmatched bases: 11. The CDR3 coding sequence is TGTGCCAGCAGACTAGGACTAGCGGCTAGTGGCGAGCAGTACTTC. The encoded protein is CASRLGLAASGEQYF.

The genes are TRBV7-8 and TRBJ2-4; perhaps TRBD1 as D (6 bases). Trimming removed 1 base from V and 0 bases from J, with 19 bases in between. The germline V gene encodes CDR1 SGHVS and CDR2 FQNEAQ. The CDR3 totals 19 residues. CDR3 nucleotide sequence: TGTGCCAGCAGCTTAGGGTGGTCTAAGGGGACATCAGCCAAAAACATTCAGTACTTC. Translation: CASSLGWSKGTSAKNIQYF.

The genes are TRBV21-1 and TRBJ2-6; the table's TRBD1 call for D was not verified on the DNA. TRBV21-1 is a documented pseudogene. The CDR3 is made up of 17 amino acids. The CDR3 loop reads CASSKKTGGSGANVLTF. CDR3 in DNA: TGTGCCAGCAGCAAGAAGACAGGGGGCTCTGGGGCCAACGTCCTGACTTTC.

The chain couples TRBV7-2 to TRBJ2-7; TRBD2 aligns across 8 bases. CDR1 SGHTA and CDR2 FQGNSA come from the germline V gene. CDR3 size: 15 residues. V dropped 5 bases and J dropped 2; count of bases not matched to a gene: 8. The CDR3 spells CASSHTSGQPYEQYF. CDR3 nucleotide sequence: TGTGCCAGCAGCCACACTAGCGGACAACCCTACGAGCAGTACTTC.

This clone has a handful of counts. The chain links TRBV18 to TRBJ1-1; D gene unclear. The CDR3 loop spans 13 amino acids. V dropped 4 bases and J dropped 4 bases, with 10 bases sitting between them. Germline V gene lookup returns CDR1 KGHSH and CDR2 LQKENI. The CDR3 spells CASSLGPGTEAFF. CDR3 DNA sequence: TGTGCCAGCTCACTGGGCCCCGGCACTGAAGCTTTCTTT.

V is TRBV19 and J is TRBJ2-7, with 12 bases matching TRBD1. Germline lookup yields CDR1 LNHDA and CDR2 SQIVND (reference sequence). The CDR3 is 14 residues long. Losses at the gene ends were 3 bases for V and 5 bases for J; bases not matched to a gene: 2. This CDR3 is CASSIGTGGHEQYF. The DNA of the CDR3 is TGTGCCAGTAGTATTGGGACAGGGGGCCACGAGCAGTACTTC.